This T cell receptor beta chain came from a study of shared clonotypes between healthy human individuals. Study results and caveats: Only a few donors were included, so the genetic and exposure-history diversity represented was limited.

The V end was cut by 3 bases, the J end by 3 bases, with 9 bases between. Germline V gene sequence: CDR1 MNHEY, CDR2 SMNVEV (reference sequence). The CDR3 length is 13 residues. Produced via immunoSEQ multiplex PCR; TCRdb's table is partial and in-frame only. The data show about 2.1 million clones, with about 93% seen just once and about 1.7% held by the top ten. Details on this clone: Antigen: not known. This sample also contains other DNA sequences that code for the same CDR3.

The naive CD8 population came from CD45RO-negative cells selected for CCR7, without terminally differentiated effector memory CD45RA+ cells. The sample was naive CD8+ T cells from PBMCs. The clonotype comes from a man between 18 and 35 years old in good health. Some clones in this sample may be carry-over from other donors' samples. This sequence joins TRBV27 and TRBJ2-7; D perhaps matches TRBD1 (5 bases). The DNA of the CDR3 is TGTGCCAGCAGTTTTTATCAGGGCTACGAGCAGTACTTC. Encoded protein: CASSFYQGYEQYF.